This T cell receptor (beta chain) was sequenced during a study of blood T cell repertoires in COVID-19. Study information: The cDNA or gDNA used as material had been derived from T cells, B-cell-depleted T cells, or PBMCs.

Data came from immunoSEQ multiplex PCR; TCRdb stores just in-frame clones and leaves some out. The repertoire holds some 60,000 clones, with almost 85% as singletons. V lost 5 bases, J lost 3 bases, and 4 bases stayed unmatched. This CDR3 is built from 15 residues. Germline V gene sequence: CDR1 SEHNR, CDR2 FQNEAQ (reference sequence). The sequencing sample was made of peripheral blood. The sequence was collected from a human donor in a cohort sampled during active COVID-19. The V gene is TRBV7-9, the J gene TRBJ2-2, with 9 bases matching TRBD1. The CDR3 DNA reads TGTGCCAGCAGCCAGGACAGGGGCTACACCGGGGAGCTGTTTTTT. It translates to CASSQDRGYTGELFF.